This TCR beta chain was documented in a study of Ad26.COV2.S vaccination and SARS-CoV-2 variants. The V end lost 0 bases, the J end lost 10 bases, and 16 bases lay between the germline ends. The CDR3 is 16 amino acids. Germline V lookup: CDR1 MGHRA, CDR2 YSYEKL. Findings and limits, study-wide: Following vaccination, spike-specific CD8+ and CD4+ T cell responses reportedly exhibited substantial breadth. Non-spike TCR breadth did not differ much between vaccine and placebo recipients.

The protocol was immunoSEQ multiplex PCR, while the TCRdb copy is restricted to in-frame clones and leaves out a portion. The table lists some 460,000 clones, 80% to 90% of them singletons. The table lists this clone with a few counts. What it recognizes is unknown. Treatment denoted: roughly 20 received Ad26.COV2.S at low or high dose, single or two shots; 5 received placebo; per-sample allocation not given. Samples analyzed were those drawn on day 63 after the first vaccine or placebo injection. An 18-55-year-old adult in Boston served as donor. It was Wuhan-strain SARS-CoV-2 spike that the Ad26 vaccine vector expressed.

The genes are TRBV4-1 and TRBJ1-6; D is possibly TRBD1 (5 bases). The TCR sequence derives from a person between 18 and 65 years old who received the Ad26.COV2.S COVID-19 vaccine or a placebo. The material sequenced was peripheral blood, taken in a trial of Ad26.COV2.S vaccine versus placebo. DNA of the CDR3: TGCGCCAGCAGCCAAGATCTGGGGACTTCGGGGTCACCCCTCCACTTT. It yields the protein CASSQDLGTSGSPLHF.